These 17 T cell receptor beta chains were sequenced from one sample in a study of CD8 T cells in ankylosing spondylitis. Study observations and caveats: A motif of 7 to 9 highly homologous TCR beta variants was seen as apparently characteristic of ankylosing spondylitis blood.

Their antigen targets remain unknown. Via MiXCR, TCRdb re-called the 5' RACE reads, giving one row per CDR3 protein. The table shows about 480,000 distinct CDR3 sequences, with under 20% occurring only once. The sample was blood, either unsorted or a sorted T cell fraction (not recorded which). Source of these receptors: a male donor with ankylosing spondylitis.

This clonotype was found a few times. This sequence joins TRBV12-3 or TRBV12-4 and TRBJ1-1; TRBD1 matches 7 bases. V lost 4 bases, J lost 4 bases, and 6 bases stayed unmatched. The CDR3 contains 14 residues. This CDR3 reads CASSSTGKGTEAFF. Here the CDR3 DNA reads TGTGCCAGCAGTTCGACAGGGAAGGGCACTGAAGCTTTCTTT.

This clonotype was recorded at least ten times. In nucleotides, the CDR3 is TGTGCCAGCAGCCCCCAGTCCACGAACTATGGCTACACCTTC. It yields the protein CASSPQSTNYGYTF. The rearrangement joins TRBV6-1 to TRBJ1-2; D is unclear. CDR3 size: 14 residues. Germline V lookup: CDR1 MNHNS, CDR2 SASEGT. The V end lost 6 bases, the J end lost 2 bases, and 13 bases lay between the germline ends.

J is TRBJ2-1 and V is TRBV10-3, with 9 bases identical to TRBD1. This CDR3 is 15 amino acids long. V shed 3 bases, J shed 8 bases, and the junction held 8 bases outside the gene matches. Germline assignment: CDR1 ENHRY and CDR2 SYGVKD. DNA for the CDR3: TGTGCCATCAGTGACACCAGGGACAGGGTGTATGAGCAGTTCTTC. Encoded protein: CAISDTRDRVYEQFF.

In this sample, this clonotype turned up a few times. The chain employs TRBV20-1 and TRBJ2-1; D is undetermined. V dropped 6 bases and J dropped 7 bases, with 16 bases sitting between them. Germline V lookup: CDR1 DFQATT, CDR2 SNEGSKA (reference sequence). The CDR3 contains 13 residues. CDR3 residues: CSAFTKPLNEQFF. Here the CDR3 DNA reads TGCAGTGCCTTCACTAAGCCCCTAAATGAGCAGTTCTTC.

J is TRBJ1-2 and V is TRBV6-1, with D unresolved. CDR1 and CDR2 from the germline V gene are MNHNS and SASEGT. CDR3 size: 12 residues. With 4 bases removed from V and 13 bases from J, the gap between germline ends came to 16 bases. The CDR3 region has the DNA TGTGCCAGCAGTGCTGACGGCCGGACGGGCACCTTC. It is translated as CASSADGRTGTF.

The rearrangement joins TRBV20-1 to TRBJ2-1; TRBD2 matches 15 bases. This CDR3 is 18 amino acids long. CDR1 and CDR2 (germline): DFQATT, SNEGSKA (reference sequence). J was trimmed by 6 bases and V by 6 bases; bases with no gene match: 15. CDR3 in DNA: TGCAGTGCGGAAACGGGACTAGCGGGGGGACCCCTCTTCAATGAGCAGTTCTTC. This codes for CSAETGLAGGPLFNEQFF.

This chain connects TRBV4-1 to TRBJ1-5; 7 positions match TRBD1. V was pared by 2 bases and J by 7 bases, with 5 bases of the junction left unmatched. From germline, CDR1 is MGHRA and CDR2 YSYEKL. CDR3 length: 14 residues. The CDR3 spells CASSQSQGQQPQHF. As DNA, the CDR3 is TGCGCCAGCAGCCAATCACAGGGGCAACAGCCCCAGCATTTT.

This clonotype was detected only a few times. The chain recombines TRBV7-3 with TRBJ1-2, with 7 bases lining up with TRBD1. Trimming took 4 bases from V and 7 from J; bases not matched to a gene: 9. CDR1 is SGHTA and CDR2 is FQGTGA in the germline V gene. This CDR3 has 14 amino acids. The CDR3 spells CASSSQGSETGYTF. The CDR3 DNA follows: TGTGCCAGCAGCTCACAGGGGAGCGAGACTGGCTACACCTTC.

This clonotype showed up just a few times. The gene calls are TRBV7-2 and TRBJ1-3; D gene unclear. CDR1 SGHTA and CDR2 FQGNSA come from the germline V gene. Between the trimmed V and J ends, which lost 6 bases and 0 bases, there was a span of 6 bases. The CDR3 spans 13 residues. This chain's CDR3 is CASRPASGNTIYF. CDR3 coding DNA: TGTGCCAGCAGACCAGCCTCTGGAAACACCATATATTTT.

This clonotype has more than one count but fewer than ten. The chain couples TRBV6-1 to TRBJ2-2, with D perhaps assigned TRBD1 or TRBD2 (5 bases each). Germline lookup yields CDR1 MNHNS and CDR2 SASEGT. Deletions cut 7 bases from V and 5 bases from J, with 11 bases between. The CDR3 is 13 amino acids. The CDR3 DNA reads TGTGCCAGCACTCGGGGACCAACCGGGGAGCTGTTTTTT. It specifies CASTRGPTGELFF.

This clonotype was counted between two and nine times. The J gene is TRBJ2-2, the V gene TRBV14, with D uncertain. In germline, CDR1 is SGHDN, CDR2 FVKESK. The CDR3 loop spans 14 amino acids. V was clipped by 3 bases and J by 0 bases, with 5 bases between them. For the CDR3, the DNA is TGTGCCAGCAGCCAGGCAGCGAACACCGGGGAGCTGTTTTTT. Amino acids: CASSQAANTGELFF. Full variable domain (rest looked up from reference TRBV14 and TRBJ2-2): EAGVTQFPSHSVIEKGQTVTLRCDPISGHDNLYWYRRVMGKEIKFLLHFVKESKQDESGMPNNRFLAERTGGTYSTLKVQPAELEDSGVYFCASSQAANTGELFFGEGSRLTVL.

V is TRBV19 and J is TRBJ1-2; D is possibly TRBD1 (6 bases). This CDR3 is built from 18 residues. Looked up from germline, CDR1 is LNHDA and CDR2 is SQIVND (reference sequence). The V end lost 4 bases, the J end lost 0 bases, and 21 bases lay between the germline ends. The CDR3 DNA reads as TGTGCCAGTAGTACCTCATCCGGGACAAGGCTTTCTAACTATGGCTACACCTTC. As protein: CASSTSSGTRLSNYGYTF.

This clonotype showed up many times. The rearrangement links TRBV29-1 to TRBJ1-3; the match to TRBD1 covers 9 bases. This CDR3 is built from 13 residues. Germline CDR1 reads SQVTM; CDR2 reads ANQGSEA. V shed 4 bases, J shed 4 bases, and the junction held 2 bases outside the gene matches. The CDR3 protein is CSVAQGAGNTIYF. The CDR3 nucleotides are TGCAGCGTTGCACAGGGGGCCGGAAACACCATATATTTT. Combining the CDR3 with reference TRBV29-1 and TRBJ1-3 gives the whole variable domain SAVISQKPSRDICQRGTSLTIQCQVDSQVTMMFWYRQQPGQSLTLIATANQGSEATYESGFVIDKFPISRPNLTFSTLTVSNMSPEDSSIYLCSVAQGAGNTIYFGEGSWLTVV.

This clonotype showed up just a few times. The V call is TRBV6-1, the J call TRBJ1-5; D remains unclear. This CDR3 contains 13 residues. Germline CDR1 and CDR2: MNHNS and SASEGT. Between the trimmed V and J ends, which lost 0 bases and 6 bases, there was a span of 6 bases. The CDR3 sequence: CASSEAQSQPQHF. The CDR3 DNA reads as TGTGCCAGCAGTGAAGCGCAAAGTCAGCCCCAGCATTTT.

This clonotype occurred many times. The rearrangement uses TRBV6-5 and TRBJ2-7; 10 bases are a match to TRBD1. The germline CDR1 and CDR2 sequences are MNHEY and SVGAGI. This CDR3 has 12 amino acids. J lost 6 bases, V lost 6 bases, and 2 bases had no gene match. The CDR3 spells CASSRTGGEQYF. In DNA form, the CDR3 reads TGTGCCAGCAGCCGGACAGGGGGCGAGCAGTACTTC.

This clonotype was recorded a few times. The rearrangement uses TRBV5-1 and TRBJ1-1; tentatively, D is TRBD1 (5 bases). V lost 0 bases and J 4 bases, leaving 16 bases between the germline ends. There are 16 residues in the CDR3. CDR1 is SGHRS, CDR2 YFSETQ, per germline. The DNA of the CDR3 is TGCGCCAGCAGCTTGGATGCGCCAGGGAGACCCACTGAAGCTTTCTTT. Protein sequence: CASSLDAPGRPTEAFF.

This clonotype was detected a few times. The chain is built from TRBV5-1 and TRBJ2-1; TRBD2 aligns across 7 bases. The CDR3 length is 16 residues. The junction had 6 bases not matched to a gene; V was cut back by 3 bases and J by 0 bases. Germline loops: CDR1 SGHRS, CDR2 YFSETQ. The CDR3 nucleotides are TGCGCCAGCAGCTATAGCGGGCAGAGCTCCTACAATGAGCAGTTCTTC. The encoded protein is CASSYSGQSSYNEQFF.